Presented here are 11 T cell receptor beta chains from one specimen sequenced in a study of human T cells and chemical hapten exposure. Time point denoted: patch test 1, 2 weeks after DPC sensitization. Treatment described: therapeutic diphenylcyclopropenone sensitization with weekly scalp DPC. TCRdb re-called the RACE reads with MiXCR, one entry per CDR3 protein. The sample shows 100,000 to 150,000 distinct CDR3 sequences, approximately 14% of them seen only once. Specimen: whole blood, collected in connection with sensitization to the hapten diphenylcyclopropenone (DPC). These receptors all come from a man aged 18 to 30 with alopecia areata. Some clones in this sample may be carry-over from other donors' samples.

The chain employs TRBV12-2 and TRBJ2-4; TRBD1, the table's D call, lacks a check against the DNA. TRBV12-2 is described as a pseudogene. The CDR3 contains 19 residues. Here the CDR3 DNA reads TGTGCAAGTCGCTTCCCGGGCAGAGGGGGCCCTATAGCCAAAAACATTCAGTACTTC. Translation gives CASRFPGRGGPIAKNIQYF.

The genes are TRBV27 and TRBJ2-1; 16 nucleotides agree with TRBD2. Unmatched junction bases numbered 3, after V lost 3 bases and J lost 4 bases. Per the germline V gene, CDR1 is MNHEY and CDR2 is SMNVEV (reference sequence). The CDR3 covers 17 residues. The CDR3 bases are TGTGCCAGCAGTTTCGGGACTAGCGGGGGGGATTACAATGAGCAGTTCTTC. This gives the protein CASSFGTSGGDYNEQFF.

The chain has TRBV18 and TRBJ1-6; a weak D match, TRBD1 (5 bases). V lost 5 bases and J 11 bases, leaving 16 bases between the germline ends. The V gene's germline CDR1 is KGHSH and CDR2 LQKENI. The CDR3 is made up of 14 amino acids. The DNA for the CDR3 is TGTGCCAGCTCAGGGACGGGCCGTAAGGCACCCCTCCACTTT. Its protein product is CASSGTGRKAPLHF.

This clonotype occurred a few times. This chain connects TRBV24-1 to TRBJ2-5; D is uncertain. Germline CDR1 reads KGHDR; CDR2 reads SFDVKD. This CDR3 is built from 14 residues. V was trimmed by 4 bases and J by 7 bases, leaving 15 bases between them. CDR3 sequence: CATSESLRPGTQYF. The DNA of the CDR3 is TGTGCCACCAGTGAGTCTCTCCGCCCAGGGACCCAGTACTTC.

This chain joins TRBV7-6 and TRBJ1-6, with D tentatively TRBD1 (5 bases). The CDR3 totals 15 residues. Germline V gene data show CDR1 as SGHVS and CDR2 as FNYEAQ. The V and J ends lost 3 bases and 8 bases respectively, with 14 bases between them. CDR3 bases: TGTGCCAGCAGCTTGAGCCAAGGGGCATATTCACCCCTCCACTTT. This codes for CASSLSQGAYSPLHF.

There are a few counts of this clonotype. The V call is TRBV7-2, the J call TRBJ2-1; D assignment may be TRBD1 or TRBD2 (5 bases each). CDR1 SGHTA and CDR2 FQGNSA come from the germline V gene. CDR3 length equals 16 residues. Trimming shortened V by 1 base and J by 0 bases, and 10 bases separated the two germline ends. The CDR3 coding sequence is TGTGCCAGCAGCTTAGGGGGGACCCTCTCCTACAATGAGCAGTTCTTC. Encoded protein: CASSLGGTLSYNEQFF.

This clonotype was seen only a few times. In DNA, the CDR3 is TGTGCCAGCAGTTTCTTTGGGGGCAATCAGCCCCAGCATTTT. Translated: CASSFFGGNQPQHF. V gene TRBV27 combines with J gene TRBJ1-5; D gene uncertain. CDR3 size: 14 residues. The germline gives CDR1 MNHEY, CDR2 SMNVEV (reference sequence). Trimming took off 3 bases at V and 2 bases at J, with 8 bases between the two ends.

The chain employs TRBV5-6 and TRBJ1-5; D ambiguous. The germline V gene encodes CDR1 SGHDT and CDR2 YYEEEE. The CDR3 loop spans 13 amino acids. Trimming shortened V by 1 base and J by 7 bases, and 9 bases separated the two germline ends. CDR3: CASSLWVGQPQHF. Here the CDR3 DNA reads TGTGCCAGCAGCTTGTGGGTCGGCCAGCCCCAGCATTTT.

The chain links TRBV4-3 to TRBJ2-6; the D is unclear. The CDR3 totals 18 residues. V lost 3 bases, J lost 1 base, and 16 bases lay in between. Germline CDR1 is LGHNA and CDR2 is YSLEER. As DNA, the CDR3 is TGCGCCAGCAGCCATCCCCCCGGACGGCTATCTGGGGCCAACGTCCTGACTTTC. Its protein product is CASSHPPGRLSGANVLTF.

The chain recombines TRBV29-1 with TRBJ1-1, with D possibly matching TRBD1 (5 bases). The CDR3 runs 13 residues. Germline V lookup: CDR1 SQVTM, CDR2 ANQGSEA. V was trimmed by 4 bases and J by 2 bases, leaving 11 bases between them. The CDR3 DNA sequence: TGCAGCGTTGCCGACAGTTTAAACACTGAAGCTTTCTTT. Translating gives CSVADSLNTEAFF.

This clonotype turned up a few times. The chain joins TRBV7-9 to TRBJ2-1; D gene unclear. The germline V gene encodes CDR1 SEHNR and CDR2 FQNEAQ (reference sequence). CDR3 length: 14 residues. With 2 bases removed from V and 5 bases from J, the gap between germline ends came to 10 bases. The CDR3 DNA sequence: TGTGCCAGCAGCTTACTTTCGACCCACAATGAGCAGTTCTTC. The encoded protein is CASSLLSTHNEQFF.